There are a few counts of the clone carrying this T cell receptor (beta chain). TCRdb reprocessed the PCR reads via MiXCR. Of some 19,000 clones listed, roughly 26% are singletons. This sample stems from a study of metastatic and nonmetastatic thyroid tumors. V lost 0 bases and J lost 6, with 7 bases in between. CDR1 KGHDR and CDR2 SFDVKD come from the germline V gene. This CDR3 is built from 14 residues. Patients had received no treatment of any kind before thyroid surgery. What was sequenced was tumor tissue. The chain joins TRBV24-1 to TRBJ2-2; possibly TRBD2 for D (6 bases). This clonotype was sampled from a female donor with papillary thyroid cancer or a benign thyroid nodule (not recorded which). Some clones in this sample may be carry-over from other donors' samples. The CDR3 reads CATSDLGEAGELFF. The CDR3 nucleotides are TGTGCCACCAGTGATTTGGGGGAGGCCGGGGAGCTGTTTTTT.